These 30 T cell receptor beta chains were sequenced from one sample in a study of vaccination effects on CD4 cells after COVID-19. ViraFEST expansion of antigen-specific CD4+ T cells with viral peptide pools preceded sequencing. Following 10 days of culture, CD4+ T cells were isolated. Each participant received a vaccine that was either BNT162b2 or mRNA-1273, given as two doses. These receptors' targets are unknown. Assay used: immunoSEQ multiplex PCR; TCRdb lists only in-frame clones, some missing. Of about 66,000 clones in the sample, less than 80% were seen once. The sample in question was CD4+ T cells from PBMCs cultured with HCoV-OC43 spike peptides, obtained after COVID-19 vaccination. Subset: HCoV-OC43 spike overlapping peptide pool stimulation. These receptors came from a human donor who received a COVID-19 vaccine.

This clone was detected a few times. This sequence joins TRBV12-3 or TRBV12-4 and TRBJ1-2, with no clear D. The CDR3 length is 12 residues. Trimming removed 5 bases from V and 8 bases from J, with 12 bases in between. The CDR3, as DNA: TGTGCCAGCAGTAAAGCGGCCGGGGGCTACACCTTC. Its translation is CASSKAAGGYTF.

The gene calls are TRBV7-3 and TRBJ2-6, with D possibly being TRBD1 or TRBD2 (5 bases each). The CDR3 totals 15 residues. CDR1 and CDR2 from the germline V gene are SGHTA and FQGTGA. Trimming shortened V by 2 bases and J by 0 bases, and 5 bases separated the two germline ends. The CDR3 sequence: CASSLGGSGANVLTF. The CDR3 nucleotides read TGTGCCAGCAGCTTAGGGGGCTCTGGGGCCAACGTCCTGACTTTC.

V is TRBV5-6 and J is TRBJ2-5, with 7 nucleotides matching TRBD1. This CDR3 has 17 amino acids. Unmatched junction bases numbered 13, after V lost 0 bases and J lost 5 bases. Germline V gives CDR1 SGHDT, CDR2 YYEEEE. The CDR3, as DNA: TGTGCCAGCAGCTTGGATCCTGTTAGACAGGGCAGTGAGACCCAGTACTTC. This gives the protein CASSLDPVRQGSETQYF.

V usage is TRBV7-2 and J usage is TRBJ1-2; possibly TRBD1 for D (6 bases). This CDR3 is built from 14 residues. Looked up from germline, CDR1 is SGHTA and CDR2 is FQGNSA. Trimming shortened V by 0 bases and J by 6 bases, and 11 bases separated the two germline ends. This CDR3 reads CASSLALGADGYTF. In nucleotides, the CDR3 is TGTGCCAGCAGCTTAGCTCTGGGGGCGGATGGCTACACCTTC.

The chain links TRBV9 to TRBJ2-2, with D maybe TRBD2 (5 bases). CDR1 and CDR2 (germline): SGDLS, YYNGEE. V was pared by 3 bases and J by 1 base, with 10 bases between. The CDR3 extends over 15 amino acids. The chain's CDR3 is CASSGPRENTGELFF. In DNA form, the CDR3 reads TGTGCCAGCAGCGGCCCCCGGGAGAACACCGGGGAGCTGTTTTTT. Full variable domain (remainder filled in from reference TRBV9 and TRBJ2-2): DSGVTQTPKHLITATGQRVTLRCSPRSGDLSVYWYQQSLDQGLQFLIQYYNGEERAKGNILERFSAQQFPDLHSELNLSSLELGDSALYFCASSGPRENTGELFFGEGSRLTVL.

The chain employs TRBV18 and TRBJ2-3; no clear D gene. Deletions cut 0 bases from V and 3 bases from J, with 7 bases between. The CDR3 is 14 residues long. Germline V CDR1 and CDR2: KGHSH, LQKENI. CDR3 nucleotide sequence: TGTGCCAGCTCACCACCGCCGGCTACAGATACGCAGTATTTT. It specifies CASSPPPATDTQYF.

The chain carries TRBV28 and TRBJ1-5; 7 bases match TRBD1. CDR3 length equals 15 residues. The ends lost 5 bases at V and 3 bases at J; junction bases unmatched: 7. The germline V gene encodes CDR1 MDHEN and CDR2 SYDVKM. The CDR3 DNA reads as TGTGCCAGCAGTGGACGGGACAGCCTCAATCAGCCCCAGCATTTT. Its translation is CASSGRDSLNQPQHF.

This chain uses TRBV30 with TRBJ1-5; a weak D match, TRBD1 (5 bases). The germline gives CDR1 GTSNPN, CDR2 SVGIG (reference sequence). With 3 bases removed from V and 2 bases from J, the gap between germline ends came to 8 bases. This CDR3 is 13 amino acids long. Here the CDR3 DNA reads TGTGCCTGGAGGGGGGACGGCAATCAGCCCCAGCATTTT. Its protein product is CAWRGDGNQPQHF.

The V call is TRBV5-8, the J call TRBJ2-7; D ambiguous. Germline V lookup: CDR1 SGHTS, CDR2 YDEGEE. The length of the CDR3 is 10 residues. The germline V and J ends were trimmed by 7 bases and 2 bases, with 4 bases remaining between them. The CDR3 nucleotides are TGTGCCAGCCACCCCTACGAGCAGTACGTC. Its protein product is CASHPYEQYV.

In nucleotides, the CDR3 is TGCGCCAGCAGCTCAGGCAGGGGGCCCCTCCAAGAGACCCAGTACTTC. Its translation: CASSSGRGPLQETQYF. This chain links TRBV10-1 with TRBJ2-5, with TRBD1 identical over 8 bases. J was trimmed by 1 base and V by 6 bases; bases with no gene match: 10. CDR3 size: 16 residues. Germline loops: CDR1 WNHNN, CDR2 SYGVQD (reference sequence).

The genes are TRBV19 and TRBJ2-2; D not certain. The V gene's germline CDR1 is LNHDA and CDR2 SQIVND (reference sequence). V gave up 6 bases and J gave up 1 base, with 15 bases separating them. There are 16 residues in the CDR3. The CDR3 is CASRRLEAMNTGELFF. The CDR3 region has the DNA TGTGCCAGTAGAAGACTTGAGGCGATGAACACCGGGGAGCTGTTTTTT.

V and J are TRBV9 and TRBJ2-4, with a tentative D call TRBD2 (6 bases). CDR1 and CDR2 (germline): SGDLS, YYNGEE. The ends were cut back, 2 bases at V and 8 bases at J, with 11 bases in the middle. The CDR3 is made up of 13 amino acids. For the CDR3, the DNA is TGTGCCAGCAGCGTGGGGACGGGGGACATTCAGTACTTC. Translating it yields CASSVGTGDIQYF.

The chain is built from TRBV18 and TRBJ2-5; 8 nucleotides line up with TRBD1. Germline V gene lookup returns CDR1 KGHSH and CDR2 LQKENI. Trimming at V came to 6 bases and at J to 5 bases, leaving 11 bases not matched to a gene. This CDR3 is built from 15 residues. CDR3 nucleotides: TGTGCCAGCTCGCTCGGACAGGGAGGTGTCGAGACCCAGTACTTC. This gives the protein CASSLGQGGVETQYF.

The genes are TRBV6-1 and TRBJ2-7; a weak D match, TRBD2 (5 bases). The CDR3 is 13 amino acids. Trimming removed 0 bases from V and 4 bases from J, with 7 bases in between. The germline V gene has CDR1 MNHNS and CDR2 SASEGT. The chain's CDR3 is CASSEATNYEQYV. The CDR3 region has the DNA TGTGCCAGCAGTGAAGCGACTAATTACGAGCAGTACGTC.

The genes are TRBV23-1 and TRBJ2-7; D is uncertain. TRBV23-1 is flagged as an ORF with uncertain function. The CDR3 sequence is 13 residues long. Trimming left V 4 bases short and J 5 bases short, with 12 bases between. CDR3 DNA sequence: TGCGCCAGCAGTCTGGTAAACCTCCACGAGCAGTACGTC. This gives the protein CASSLVNLHEQYV.

The rearrangement uses TRBV19 and TRBJ1-2, with 9 bases matching TRBD1. CDR3 length: 14 amino acids. The germline gives CDR1 LNHDA, CDR2 SQIVND (reference sequence). Trimming took 4 bases from V and 4 from J; bases not matched to a gene: 4. CDR3: CASSTQGASYGYTF. The CDR3 nucleotides are TGTGCCAGTAGTACACAGGGGGCAAGCTATGGCTACACCTTC.

J is TRBJ1-1 and V is TRBV19; no definite D call. Looked up from germline, CDR1 is LNHDA and CDR2 is SQIVND (reference sequence). The CDR3 totals 13 residues. Trimming shortened V by 5 bases and J by 1 base, and 8 bases separated the two germline ends. CDR3 DNA: TGTGCCAGTAGTCTGTTGTCGAACACTGAAGCTTTCTTT. It translates to CASSLLSNTEAFF. Drawing the rest from reference TRBV19 and TRBJ1-1, the complete variable domain is DGGITQSPKYLFRKEGQNVTLSCEQNLNHDAMYWYRQDPGQGLRLIYYSQIVNDFQKGDIAEGYSVSREKKESFPLTVTSAQKNPTAFYLCASSLLSNTEAFFGQGTRLTVV.

This chain joins TRBV18 and TRBJ2-7; D is possibly TRBD2 (5 bases). Germline V gene sequence: CDR1 KGHSH, CDR2 LQKENI. The V gene lost 3 bases and the J gene lost 6 bases, with 12 bases spanning the gap. This CDR3 region has 13 residues. The CDR3 here is CASSPAPGFEQYV. The CDR3 DNA sequence: TGTGCCAGCTCACCGGCACCGGGATTCGAGCAGTACGTC.

For this clone: Other nucleotide sequences in the sample specify the same CDR3. The chain employs TRBV11-2 and TRBJ2-5; 12 nucleotides match TRBD2. The V and J ends lost 5 bases and 3 bases, in that order; junction bases with no gene match: 1. Germline V lookup: CDR1 SGHAT, CDR2 FQNNGV. The CDR3 is 14 amino acids. The DNA for the CDR3 is TGTGCCAGCAGCCCTAGCGGGGGGGAAGAGACCCAGTACTTC. The encoded protein is CASSPSGGEETQYF.

A single count supports this clone. This chain joins TRBV28 and TRBJ1-2, with no clear D. This CDR3 is built from 14 residues. V was clipped by 4 bases and J by 2 bases, with 11 bases between them. Germline lookup yields CDR1 MDHEN and CDR2 SYDVKM. The DNA of the CDR3 is TGTGCCAGCAGTTCCTACGGCGGGAACTATGGCTACACCTTC. Translation: CASSSYGGNYGYTF.

The chain has TRBV24-1 and TRBJ1-2, with D perhaps matching TRBD1 (5 bases). The CDR3 is 14 amino acids. Germline V gene sequence: CDR1 KGHDR, CDR2 SFDVKD. Trimming took 10 bases from V and 4 from J, leaving 18 bases between them. The CDR3 loop is CATRPSGAGYGYTF. For the CDR3, the DNA is TGTGCCACTAGACCCTCCGGGGCGGGCTATGGCTACACCTTC.

The chain links TRBV5-5 to TRBJ1-5, with 8 positions matching TRBD1. The CDR3 loop spans 15 amino acids. Germline V gene data show CDR1 as SGHKS and CDR2 as YYEKEE (reference sequence). V lost 4 bases to trimming and J lost 3 bases; unmatched junction nucleotides: 6. The CDR3 loop is CASSTQGANNQPQHF. In nucleotides, the CDR3 is TGTGCCAGCAGCACTCAGGGGGCGAACAATCAGCCCCAGCATTTT.

The CDR3 DNA reads TGTGCCAGCTCACTTCGACAGGGGACGAACACCGGGGAGCTGTTTTTT. Its protein product is CASSLRQGTNTGELFF. J is TRBJ2-2 and V is TRBV18; 8 positions match TRBD1. Trimming removed 4 bases from V and 0 bases from J; junction bases left unmatched: 4. This CDR3 has 16 residues. Germline CDR1 is KGHSH and CDR2 is LQKENI.

The genes are TRBV24-1 and TRBJ1-2, with D uncertain. This CDR3 spans 12 amino acids. The germline V and J ends were trimmed by 4 bases and 3 bases, with 5 bases remaining between them. Per germline, CDR1 KGHDR and CDR2 SFDVKD. CDR3 in amino acids: CATSESYYGYTF. The DNA of the CDR3 is TGTGCCACCAGTGAAAGTTACTATGGCTACACCTTC.

J is TRBJ1-5 and V is TRBV9; D not certain. The CDR3 loop spans 14 amino acids. V was cut by 4 bases and J by 5 bases, with 13 bases left in between. Germline CDR1 reads SGDLS; CDR2 reads YYNGEE. The CDR3 sequence: CASSPPPPDQPQHF. The CDR3 DNA reads TGTGCCAGCAGCCCCCCCCCGCCTGATCAGCCCCAGCATTTT.

The chain recombines TRBV5-8 with TRBJ1-4, with TRBD1 as a possible D gene (6 bases). In germline, CDR1 is SGHTS, CDR2 YDEGEE. The CDR3 is 14 amino acids. V lost 5 bases to trimming and J lost 2 bases, with 10 bases between them. Written as DNA, the CDR3 is TGTGCCAGCAGTTACAGGGCTACTAATGAAAAACTGTTTTTT. It is translated as CASSYRATNEKLFF.

The chain carries TRBV15 and TRBJ2-5; 9 nucleotides agree with TRBD2. This CDR3 is 14 amino acids long. V was clipped by 5 bases and J by 4 bases; unmatched bases: 5. Germline CDR1 and CDR2: LNHNV and YYDKDF (reference sequence). CDR3 protein: CATSGGLASETQYF. CDR3 DNA sequence: TGTGCCACCAGCGGTGGACTAGCGTCAGAGACCCAGTACTTC.

The genes are TRBV5-8 and TRBJ1-1; 7 bases agree with TRBD1. Germline V gene sequence: CDR1 SGHTS, CDR2 YDEGEE. The V segment lost 4 bases and the J segment 4 bases; nucleotides outside the gene matches: 13. This CDR3 comprises 16 residues. The CDR3 DNA reads TGTGCCAGCAGCCATTCGGACAGGAGCTGGGTCACTGAAGCTTTCTTT. Translation: CASSHSDRSWVTEAFF.

The J gene is TRBJ2-7, the V gene TRBV7-8; 9 bases map to TRBD2. The CDR3 runs 17 residues. With V trimmed by 1 base and J by 1 base, 8 bases remained unmatched. CDR1 SGHVS and CDR2 FQNEAQ come from the germline V gene. The CDR3 sequence is CASSLGLGGGGSYEQYV. DNA for the CDR3: TGTGCCAGCAGCTTAGGTCTGGGCGGGGGGGGATCCTACGAGCAGTACGTC.

The CDR3 DNA reads as TGTGCCAGCAGCTTGGGTTCAAGCGAGGAGACCCAGTACTTC. Translating it yields CASSLGSSEETQYF. This sequence joins TRBV7-7 and TRBJ2-5; D remains unclear. CDR1 SSHAT and CDR2 FNYEAQ come from the germline V gene (reference sequence). V lost 3 bases and J lost 5, with 13 bases in between. The CDR3 spans 14 residues.